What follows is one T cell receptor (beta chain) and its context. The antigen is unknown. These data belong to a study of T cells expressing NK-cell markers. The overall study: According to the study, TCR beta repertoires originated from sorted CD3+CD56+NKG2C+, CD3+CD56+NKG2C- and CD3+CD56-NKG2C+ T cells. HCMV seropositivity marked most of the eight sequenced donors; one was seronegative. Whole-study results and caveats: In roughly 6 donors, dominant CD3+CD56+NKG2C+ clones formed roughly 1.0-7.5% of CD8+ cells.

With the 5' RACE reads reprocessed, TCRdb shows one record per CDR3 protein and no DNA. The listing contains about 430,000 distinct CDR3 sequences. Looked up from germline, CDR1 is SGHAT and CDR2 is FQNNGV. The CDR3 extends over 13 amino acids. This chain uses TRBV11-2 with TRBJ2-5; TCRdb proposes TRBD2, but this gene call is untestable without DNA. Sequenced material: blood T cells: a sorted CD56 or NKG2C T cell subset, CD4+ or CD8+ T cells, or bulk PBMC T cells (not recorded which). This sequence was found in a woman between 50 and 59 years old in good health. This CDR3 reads CASEALTQETQYF.